The clone carrying this T cell receptor beta chain appeared many times. Its matching antigen is unknown. The sample belongs to a study of regulatory T cells in long-lasting Graves disease. The V gene lost 0 bases and the J gene lost 2 bases, with 14 bases spanning the gap. CDR1 is MNHEY, CDR2 SVGAGI, per germline. The CDR3 consists of 17 residues. Arm-PCR of CDR3 regions with iRepertoire HTBI primers generated TCR beta libraries. Via MiXCR, TCRdb re-called the multiplex PCR reads, giving one row per CDR3 protein. The repertoire has about 220,000 distinct CDR3 sequences, around a fifth of them found once; the top ten carry around 11%. Broader study findings: Persistent disease was associated with favored TRBV28 usage and with favored use of TRBJ1-2 and TRBJ2-5.

Time point in this sample: newly diagnosed GD, antithyroid drugs for less than 3 months. PBMC RNA served as the TCR library source. The sample also formed part of further work on T cells in Graves' hyperthyroidism and ophthalmopathy.

V and J are TRBV6-5 and TRBJ1-3, with D perhaps TRBD1 (5 bases). The receptor was isolated from a woman under 40 with Graves disease. This sample comprised peripheral blood mononuclear cells (PBMCs), obtained at new diagnosis, from a patient treated with antithyroid drugs. CDR3 sequence: CASSYSAPAGTGNTIYF. For the CDR3, the DNA is TGTGCCAGCAGTTACTCGGCCCCGGCAGGGACTGGAAACACCATATATTTT.